This T cell receptor (beta chain) was sequenced during a study of lymphopenia after photon versus proton radiotherapy. Findings and limits, study-wide: Survival link was tested only in deceased patients; proton benefit remains a possibility.

The CDR3 has 18 residues. Germline V gene sequence: CDR1 MNHEY, CDR2 SMNVEV (reference sequence). V shed 3 bases, J shed 1 base, and the junction held 7 bases outside the gene matches. A word on this clone: Its target is unknown.

The assay was immunoSEQ multiplex PCR, and TCRdb's table has in-frame clones only and misses some. Of under 65,000 clones detected, 84% appear once; the ten largest clones hold around 2%. The chain is built from TRBV27 and TRBJ2-1, with TRBD2 matching over 12 bases. Specimen: peripheral blood, collected from a patient treated with proton-based radiotherapy. The TCR comes from a man between 60 and 75 years old with pancreatic cancer. CDR3 residues: CASSFYGLAGGSYNEQFF. The CDR3 nucleotides are TGTGCCAGCAGTTTCTATGGTCTAGCGGGAGGGTCCTACAATGAGCAGTTCTTC.